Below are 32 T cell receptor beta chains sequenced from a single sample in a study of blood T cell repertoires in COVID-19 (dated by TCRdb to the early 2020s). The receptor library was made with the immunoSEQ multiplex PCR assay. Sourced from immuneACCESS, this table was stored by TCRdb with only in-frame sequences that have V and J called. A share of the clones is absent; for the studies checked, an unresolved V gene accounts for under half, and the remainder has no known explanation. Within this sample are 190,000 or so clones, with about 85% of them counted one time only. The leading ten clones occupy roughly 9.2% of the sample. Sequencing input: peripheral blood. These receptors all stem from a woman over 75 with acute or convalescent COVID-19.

The chain's CDR3 is CASTPGKNTGELFF. The CDR3, as DNA: TGTGCCAGCACCCCCGGGAAGAACACCGGGGAGCTGTTTTTT. This chain connects TRBV5-4 to TRBJ2-2; D may be TRBD2 (5 bases). Trimming left V 6 bases short and J 1 base short, with 10 bases between. Germline CDR1 is SGHNT and CDR2 is YYREEE (reference sequence). This CDR3 is 14 amino acids long.

The chain's CDR3 is CASSLEGGRNYNEQFF. As DNA, the CDR3 is TGTGCCAGCAGTCTCGAGGGCGGGAGAAACTACAATGAGCAGTTCTTC. The chain carries TRBV2 and TRBJ2-1; 7 bases align to TRBD2. V lost 5 bases and J lost 3; bases outside the gene matches: 10. The germline CDR1 and CDR2 sequences are SNHLY and FYNNEI. The CDR3 is 16 residues long.

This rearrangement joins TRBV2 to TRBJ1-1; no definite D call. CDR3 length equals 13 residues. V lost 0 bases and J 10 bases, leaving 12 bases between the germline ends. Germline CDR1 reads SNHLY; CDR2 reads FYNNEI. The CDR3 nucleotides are TGTGCCAGCAGTGAAGCGCTTTTCTCGGGAGCTTTCTTT. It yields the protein CASSEALFSGAFF.

The CDR3 here is CASSLEGTGLTEAFF. In DNA form, the CDR3 reads TGTGCCAGCAGCTTAGAAGGGACAGGCTTGACTGAAGCTTTCTTT. The rearrangement joins TRBV11-2 to TRBJ1-1; 8 bases fit TRBD1. The V gene end was trimmed by 0 bases and the J gene end by 5 bases; junction bases not matched to a gene: 5. The CDR3 loop spans 15 amino acids. Germline V gene sequence: CDR1 SGHAT, CDR2 FQNNGV.

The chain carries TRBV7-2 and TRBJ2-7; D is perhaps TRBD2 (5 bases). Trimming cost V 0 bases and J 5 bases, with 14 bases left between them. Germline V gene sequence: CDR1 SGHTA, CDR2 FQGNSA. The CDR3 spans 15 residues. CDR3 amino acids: CASSLAFLAYHEQYF. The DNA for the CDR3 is TGTGCCAGCAGCTTAGCGTTTCTAGCCTACCACGAGCAGTACTTC. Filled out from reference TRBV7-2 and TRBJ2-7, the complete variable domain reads GAGVSQSPSNKVTEKGKDVELRCDPISGHTALYWYRQSLGQGLEFLIYFQGNSAPDKSGLPSDRFSAERTGGSVSTLTIQRTQQEDSAVYLCASSLAFLAYHEQYFGPGTRLTVT.

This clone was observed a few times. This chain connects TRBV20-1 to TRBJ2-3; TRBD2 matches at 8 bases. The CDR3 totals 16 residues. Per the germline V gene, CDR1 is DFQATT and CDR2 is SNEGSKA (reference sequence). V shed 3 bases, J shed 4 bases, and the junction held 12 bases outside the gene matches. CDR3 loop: CSASLRSGSRADTQYF. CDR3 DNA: TGCAGTGCTAGTCTGCGGAGCGGGAGTAGAGCAGATACGCAGTATTTT.

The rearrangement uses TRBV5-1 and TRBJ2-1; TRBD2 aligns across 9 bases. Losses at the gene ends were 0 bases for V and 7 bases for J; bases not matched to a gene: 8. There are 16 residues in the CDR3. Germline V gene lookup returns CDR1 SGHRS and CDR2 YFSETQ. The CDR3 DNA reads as TGCGCCAGCAGCTTGGCCGGGGCGGGAGGGGGGAATGAGCAGTTCTTC. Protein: CASSLAGAGGGNEQFF. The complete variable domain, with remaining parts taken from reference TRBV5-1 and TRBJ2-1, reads KAGVTQTPRYLIKTRGQQVTLSCSPISGHRSVSWYQQTPGQGLQFLFEYFSETQRNKGNFPGRFSGRQFSNSRSEMNVSTLELGDSALYLCASSLAGAGGGNEQFFGPGTRLTVL.

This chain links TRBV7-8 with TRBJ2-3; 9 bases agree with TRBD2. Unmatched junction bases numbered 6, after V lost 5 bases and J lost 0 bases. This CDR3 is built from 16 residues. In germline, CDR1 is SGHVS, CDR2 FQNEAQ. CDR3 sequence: CASSILTSGSTDTQYF. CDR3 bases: TGTGCCAGCAGCATACTGACTAGCGGTAGCACAGATACGCAGTATTTT.

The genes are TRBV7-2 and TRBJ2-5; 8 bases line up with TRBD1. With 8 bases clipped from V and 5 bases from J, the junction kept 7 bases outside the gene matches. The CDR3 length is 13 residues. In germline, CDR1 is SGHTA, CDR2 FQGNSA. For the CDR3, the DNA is TGTGCCAGCGAAGGACAGGGAATGGAGACCCAGTACTTC. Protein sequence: CASEGQGMETQYF.

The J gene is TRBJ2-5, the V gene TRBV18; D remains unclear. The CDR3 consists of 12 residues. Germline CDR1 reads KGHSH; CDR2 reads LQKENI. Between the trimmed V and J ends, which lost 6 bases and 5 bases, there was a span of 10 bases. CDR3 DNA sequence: TGTGCCAGCTCTCCCCAGGCGGAGACCCAGTACTTC. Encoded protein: CASSPQAETQYF.

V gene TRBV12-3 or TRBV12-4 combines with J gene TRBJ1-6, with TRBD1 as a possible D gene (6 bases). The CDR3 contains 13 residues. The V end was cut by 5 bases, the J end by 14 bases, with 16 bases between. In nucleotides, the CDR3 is TGTGCCAGCAGTCTTGACAGGTTGGACACCCTCCACTTT. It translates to CASSLDRLDTLHF.

The CDR3 loop reads CASSPSGEAGELFF. DNA of the CDR3: TGTGCCAGCTCACCCTCCGGGGAAGCCGGGGAGCTGTTTTTT. The genes are TRBV18 and TRBJ2-2; TRBD2 might be the D (5 bases). Germline CDR1 KGHSH, CDR2 LQKENI. The CDR3 is 14 amino acids. The V and J ends lost 3 bases and 6 bases respectively, with 11 bases between them. Together with reference TRBV18 and TRBJ2-2, the CDR3 gives the full variable domain: NAGVMQNPRHLVRRRGQEARLRCSPMKGHSHVYWYRQLPEEGLKFMVYLQKENIIDESGMPKERFSAEFPKEGPSILRIQQVVRGDSAAYFCASSPSGEAGELFFGEGSRLTVL.

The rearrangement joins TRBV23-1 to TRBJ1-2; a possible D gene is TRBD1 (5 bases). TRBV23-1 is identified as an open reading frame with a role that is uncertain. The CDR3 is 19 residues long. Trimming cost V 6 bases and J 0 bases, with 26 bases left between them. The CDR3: CASSPDRSKTHTTNYGYTF. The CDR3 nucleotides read TGCGCCAGCAGCCCTGACAGAAGTAAGACCCATACCACTAACTATGGCTACACCTTC.

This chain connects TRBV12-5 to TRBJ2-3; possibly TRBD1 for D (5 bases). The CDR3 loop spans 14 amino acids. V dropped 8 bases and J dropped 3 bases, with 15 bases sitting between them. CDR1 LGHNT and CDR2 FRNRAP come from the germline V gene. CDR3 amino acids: CASLPTEETDTQYF. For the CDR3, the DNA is TGTGCTAGTCTCCCGACAGAAGAAACAGATACGCAGTATTTT.

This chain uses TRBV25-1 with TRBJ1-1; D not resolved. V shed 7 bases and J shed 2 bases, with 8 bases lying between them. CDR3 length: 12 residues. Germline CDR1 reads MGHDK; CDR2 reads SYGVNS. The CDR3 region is CASIRGNTEAFF. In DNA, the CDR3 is TGTGCCAGCATACGGGGAAACACTGAAGCTTTCTTT. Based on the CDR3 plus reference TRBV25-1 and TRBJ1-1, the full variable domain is EADIYQTPRYLVIGTGKKITLECSQTMGHDKMYWYQQDPGMELHLIHYSYGVNSTEKGDLSSESTVSRIRTEHFPLTLESARPSHTSQYLCASIRGNTEAFFGQGTRLTVV.

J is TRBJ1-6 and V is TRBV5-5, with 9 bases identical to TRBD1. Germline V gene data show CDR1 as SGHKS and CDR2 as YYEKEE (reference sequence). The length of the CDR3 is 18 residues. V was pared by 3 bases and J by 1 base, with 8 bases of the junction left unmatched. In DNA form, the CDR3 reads TGTGCCAGCAGCTGGCGGGTGACAGGGGGTTCCTATAATTCACCCCTCCACTTT. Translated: CASSWRVTGGSYNSPLHF.

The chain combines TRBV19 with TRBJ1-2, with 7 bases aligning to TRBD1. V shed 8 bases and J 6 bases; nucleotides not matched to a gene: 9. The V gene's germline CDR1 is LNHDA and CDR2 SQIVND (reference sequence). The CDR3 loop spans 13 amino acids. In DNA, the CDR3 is TGTGCCAGTCGACCAGGGGGGCGGGATGGCTACACCTTC. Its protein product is CASRPGGRDGYTF.

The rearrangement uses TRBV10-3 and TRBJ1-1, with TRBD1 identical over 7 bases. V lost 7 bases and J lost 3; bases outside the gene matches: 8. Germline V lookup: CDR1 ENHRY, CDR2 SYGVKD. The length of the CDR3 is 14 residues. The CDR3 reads CAIKPDRDDTEAFF. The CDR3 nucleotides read TGTGCCATCAAGCCAGACAGGGATGACACTGAAGCTTTCTTT.

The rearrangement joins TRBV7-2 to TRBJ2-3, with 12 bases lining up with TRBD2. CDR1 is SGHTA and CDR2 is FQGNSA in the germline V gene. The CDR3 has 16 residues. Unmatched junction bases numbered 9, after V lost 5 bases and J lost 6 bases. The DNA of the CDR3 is TGTGCCAGCAGCCCGGGACTAGCGGGCGCACGGGATACGCAGTATTTT. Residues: CASSPGLAGARDTQYF.

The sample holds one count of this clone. The CDR3 DNA is TGTGCCAGCAGCTTAGTTAGGGACAGGGGTCCTACCTACGAGCAGTACTTC. As protein: CASSLVRDRGPTYEQYF. The chain is built from TRBV7-9 and TRBJ2-7, with 10 bases aligning to TRBD1. Trimming at V came to 1 base and at J to 2 bases, leaving 8 bases not matched to a gene. This CDR3 is built from 17 residues. Germline V gene sequence: CDR1 SEHNR, CDR2 FQNEAQ (reference sequence).

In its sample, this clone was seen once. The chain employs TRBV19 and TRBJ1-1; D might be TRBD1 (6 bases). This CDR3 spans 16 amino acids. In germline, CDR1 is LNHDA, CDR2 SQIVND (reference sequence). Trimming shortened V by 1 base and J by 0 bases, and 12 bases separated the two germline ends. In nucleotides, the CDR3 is TGTGCCAGTAGTATAGTATTTCAGGGGATGAACACTGAAGCTTTCTTT. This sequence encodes CASSIVFQGMNTEAFF. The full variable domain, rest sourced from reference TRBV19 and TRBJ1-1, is DGGITQSPKYLFRKEGQNVTLSCEQNLNHDAMYWYRQDPGQGLRLIYYSQIVNDFQKGDIAEGYSVSREKKESFPLTVTSAQKNPTAFYLCASSIVFQGMNTEAFFGQGTRLTVV.

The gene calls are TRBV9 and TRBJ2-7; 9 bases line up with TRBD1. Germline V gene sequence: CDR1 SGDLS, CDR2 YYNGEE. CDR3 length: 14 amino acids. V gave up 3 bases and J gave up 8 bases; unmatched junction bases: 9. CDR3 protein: CASSAQGAQSQQYF. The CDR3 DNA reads TGTGCCAGCAGCGCACAGGGGGCGCAATCTCAGCAGTACTTC.

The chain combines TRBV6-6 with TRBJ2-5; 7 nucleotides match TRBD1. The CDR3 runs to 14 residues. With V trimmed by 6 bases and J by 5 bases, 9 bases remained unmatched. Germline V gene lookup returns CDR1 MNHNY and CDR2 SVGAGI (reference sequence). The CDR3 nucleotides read TGTGCCAGCAGCACAGGGGTCGGAAAGGAGACCCAGTACTTC. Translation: CASSTGVGKETQYF.

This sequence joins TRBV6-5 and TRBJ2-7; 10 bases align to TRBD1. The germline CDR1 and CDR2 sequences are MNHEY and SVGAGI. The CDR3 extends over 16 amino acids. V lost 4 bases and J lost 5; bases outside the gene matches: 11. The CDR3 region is CASSSGLGQGIHEQYF. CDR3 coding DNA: TGTGCCAGCAGTTCGGGGTTGGGACAGGGGATCCACGAGCAGTACTTC.

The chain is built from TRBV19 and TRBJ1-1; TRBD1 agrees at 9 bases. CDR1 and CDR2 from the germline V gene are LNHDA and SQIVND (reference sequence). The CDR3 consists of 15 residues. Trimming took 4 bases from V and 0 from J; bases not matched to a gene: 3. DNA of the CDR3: TGTGCCAGTAGTAAGGGACAGGGAATGAACACTGAAGCTTTCTTT. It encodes CASSKGQGMNTEAFF.

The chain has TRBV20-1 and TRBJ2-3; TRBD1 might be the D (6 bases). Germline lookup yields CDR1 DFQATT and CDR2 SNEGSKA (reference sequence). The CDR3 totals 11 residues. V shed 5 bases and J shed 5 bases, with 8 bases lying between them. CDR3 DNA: TGCAGTGCTCCACAGGGAGATACGCAGTATTTT. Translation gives CSAPQGDTQYF.

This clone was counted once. The DNA of the CDR3 is TGTGCCAGCAGGGTAAGCGACAGCCCCAATCAGCCCCAGCATTTT. Protein sequence: CASRVSDSPNQPQHF. The rearrangement joins TRBV6-5 to TRBJ1-5, with a possible D match to TRBD1 (5 bases). Germline CDR1 and CDR2: MNHEY and SVGAGI. The V and J ends lost 6 bases and 3 bases respectively, with 15 bases between them. CDR3 size: 15 residues.

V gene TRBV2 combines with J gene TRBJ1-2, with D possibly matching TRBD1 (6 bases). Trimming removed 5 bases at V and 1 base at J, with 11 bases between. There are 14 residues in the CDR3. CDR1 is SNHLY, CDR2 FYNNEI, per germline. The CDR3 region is CASSSQGFNYGYTF. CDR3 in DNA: TGTGCCAGCAGTTCACAGGGTTTTAACTATGGCTACACCTTC.

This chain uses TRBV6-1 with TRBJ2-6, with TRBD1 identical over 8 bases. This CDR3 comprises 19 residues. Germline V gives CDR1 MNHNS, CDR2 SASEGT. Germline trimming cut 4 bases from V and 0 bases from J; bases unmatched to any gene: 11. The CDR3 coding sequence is TGTGCCAGCAGTGGCGTCGGAGGGACAGGCCACTCTGGGGCCAACGTCCTGACTTTC. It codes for CASSGVGGTGHSGANVLTF.

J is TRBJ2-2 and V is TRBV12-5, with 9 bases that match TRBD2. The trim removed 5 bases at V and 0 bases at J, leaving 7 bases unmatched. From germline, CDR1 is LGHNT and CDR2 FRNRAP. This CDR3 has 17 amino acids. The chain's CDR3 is CASGPGTSSANTGELFF. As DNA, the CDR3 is TGTGCTAGTGGTCCAGGGACTAGCAGCGCGAACACCGGGGAGCTGTTTTTT.

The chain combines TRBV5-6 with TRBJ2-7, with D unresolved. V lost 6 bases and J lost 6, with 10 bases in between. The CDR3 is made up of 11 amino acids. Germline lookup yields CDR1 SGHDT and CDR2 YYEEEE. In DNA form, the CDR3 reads TGTGCCAGCACCCTCGGTGGCGAGCAGTACTTC. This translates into CASTLGGEQYF.

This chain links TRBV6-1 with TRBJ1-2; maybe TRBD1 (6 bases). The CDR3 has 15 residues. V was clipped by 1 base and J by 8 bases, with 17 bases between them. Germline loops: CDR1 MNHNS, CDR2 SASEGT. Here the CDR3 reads CASSEGYRAGSGYTF. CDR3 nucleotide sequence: TGTGCCAGCAGTGAAGGATACAGGGCGGGCTCGGGCTACACCTTC.